These 10 T cell receptor beta chains came from one sample sequenced in a study of blood T cell repertoires in COVID-19. Measured with immunoSEQ multiplex PCR; TCRdb has only the in-frame clones, and not every one. The data hold 50,000 to 80,000 clones, with around 76% observed a single time. The sequencing sample was made of peripheral blood. These receptor sequences come from a human donor in a cohort sampled during active COVID-19.

The chain uses TRBV6-6 and TRBJ2-7; tentative D call: TRBD1 (6 bases). V shed 6 bases and J shed 3 bases, with 15 bases lying between them. CDR3 length: 14 amino acids. Germline loops: CDR1 MNHNY, CDR2 SVGAGI (reference sequence). DNA of the CDR3: TGTGCCAGCAGCCATACAGGGCCGATCTACGAGCAGTACTTC. Its protein product is CASSHTGPIYEQYF.

J is TRBJ2-3 and V is TRBV5-1; 8 positions agree with TRBD1. The CDR3 length is 16 residues. V gave up 3 bases and J gave up 0 bases; unmatched junction bases: 6. Germline-derived CDR1 and CDR2 are SGHRS and YFSETQ. The CDR3 is CASSSIGQGSTDTQYF. Written as DNA, the CDR3 is TGCGCCAGCAGCTCGATCGGACAGGGAAGCACAGATACGCAGTATTTT.

CDR3 protein: CASSPAGFPETQYF. CDR3 DNA sequence: TGTGCCAGCAGCCCTGCAGGGTTCCCAGAGACCCAGTACTTC. The rearrangement uses TRBV7-3 and TRBJ2-5, with D maybe TRBD1 (5 bases). This CDR3 region has 14 residues. Germline CDR1 SGHTA, CDR2 FQGTGA. Between the trimmed V and J ends, which lost 5 bases and 4 bases, there was a span of 14 bases. Full variable domain (remainder filled in from reference TRBV7-3 and TRBJ2-5): GAGVSQTPSNKVTEKGKYVELRCDPISGHTALYWYRQSLGQGPEFLIYFQGTGAADDSGLPNDRFFAVRPEGSVSTLKIQRTERGDSAVYLCASSPAGFPETQYFGPGTRLLVL.

V is TRBV21-1 and J is TRBJ2-1; the D call TRBD1 from the table was never checked on the DNA. TRBV21-1 constitutes a pseudogene. CDR3 length: 17 residues. CDR3 loop: CASRNFIGTGDSNEQFF. The CDR3 bases are TGTGCCAGCAGGAATTTTATCGGGACAGGGGATTCTAATGAGCAGTTCTTC.

This chain links TRBV6-5 with TRBJ2-5; D might be TRBD2 (5 bases). Trimming cost V 6 bases and J 4 bases, with 15 bases left between them. Germline CDR1 MNHEY, CDR2 SVGAGI. This CDR3 is 14 amino acids long. The CDR3 protein is CASSSGYLPETQYF. CDR3 bases: TGTGCCAGCAGCTCGGGGTACCTCCCAGAGACCCAGTACTTC.

The V call is TRBV27, the J call TRBJ2-1; 10 nucleotides match TRBD1. The CDR3 has 17 amino acids. Per the germline V gene, CDR1 is MNHEY and CDR2 is SMNVEV (reference sequence). V lost 3 bases and J lost 7; bases outside the gene matches: 12. The CDR3 DNA sequence: TGTGCCAGCAGTTTCAACCCACCGGGACAGGGGCCAAATGAGCAGTTCTTC. It codes for CASSFNPPGQGPNEQFF.

V and J are TRBV28 and TRBJ2-3; TRBD2 agrees at 9 bases. V shed 7 bases, J shed 4 bases, and the junction held 12 bases outside the gene matches. This CDR3 has 16 residues. Germline V gives CDR1 MDHEN, CDR2 SYDVKM. This CDR3 is CASKDRGGGLSDTQYF. DNA of the CDR3: TGTGCCAGCAAAGATCGCGGGGGGGGGCTCTCAGATACGCAGTATTTT.

In nucleotides, the CDR3 is TGTGCCACCAGTGATCGACTAGCGGGGGGCTACGGCTACAATGAGCAGTTCTTC. Translating it yields CATSDRLAGGYGYNEQFF. The gene calls are TRBV24-1 and TRBJ2-1, with TRBD2 identical over 13 bases. Germline values: CDR1 KGHDR, CDR2 SFDVKD. V was pared by 3 bases and J by 3 bases, with 7 bases of the junction left unmatched. The CDR3 covers 18 residues.

The chain is built from TRBV30 and TRBJ2-7, with a possible D match to TRBD1 (5 bases). The CDR3 has 12 residues. V was clipped by 4 bases and J by 1 base, with 8 bases between them. Germline CDR1 GTSNPN, CDR2 SVGIG (reference sequence). In DNA form, the CDR3 reads TGTGCCTGGACCAGACAGTCCTACGAGCAGTACTTC. This encodes CAWTRQSYEQYF.

This CDR3 is CACLSGYYGYTF. CDR3 in DNA: TGTGCCTGCTTATCAGGGTACTATGGCTACACCTTC. The rearrangement joins TRBV30 to TRBJ1-2; a weak D match, TRBD1 (5 bases). CDR3 length: 12 amino acids. Between the trimmed V and J ends, which lost 6 bases and 3 bases, there was a span of 11 bases. Per germline, CDR1 GTSNPN and CDR2 SVGIG (reference sequence).